This T cell receptor (beta chain) originates from a study of OX40 agonist ivuxolimab in advanced cancers. Method: immunoSEQ multiplex PCR; TCRdb's copy keeps in-frame clones and lacks some. Of about 80,000 clones in the sample, around 93% were seen once. V gave up 9 bases and J gave up 6 bases, with 15 bases separating them. Looked up from germline, CDR1 is LNHDA and CDR2 is SQIVND (reference sequence). The CDR3 loop spans 13 amino acids. The sample here was CD4+ or CD8+ T cells sorted from blood, taken in a trial of the OX40 agonist ivuxolimab. This TCR was sampled from an adult with an advanced solid tumor such as melanoma, head and neck, liver or kidney cancer. The rearrangement joins TRBV19 to TRBJ2-1; D is possibly TRBD2 (5 bases). CDR3 coding DNA: TGTGCCAGCTCGTCCCCGGGGATCAATGAGCAGTTCTTC. It encodes CASSSPGINEQFF.